This T cell receptor beta chain is drawn from a study of blood T cell repertoires in COVID-19. Original methodology: How many nucleated cells were present was estimated from reference gene primer amplification. Libraries were prepared by immunoSEQ multiplex PCR; TCRdb keeps only in-frame clonotypes and omits some of them. That table supplies the V and J calls and clone size; D and trimming were determined from the DNA. The data hold roughly 160,000 clones, with about four fifths observed a single time. This TCR derives from a man aged 50 or older who had recovered from COVID-19. Sample: PBMCs or T cells enriched from blood (not recorded which).

The CDR3 here is CASSSTGHMNTEAFF. The CDR3 DNA follows: TGTGCCAGCAGTTCAACGGGACACATGAACACTGAAGCTTTCTTT. The chain employs TRBV6-5 and TRBJ1-1, with TRBD1 as a possible D gene (6 bases). The ends were cut back, 4 bases at V and 0 bases at J, with 12 bases in the middle. The germline V gene has CDR1 MNHEY and CDR2 SVGAGI. This CDR3 has 15 residues.